The 24 T cell receptor beta chains in this list originate from one sample, sequenced in a study of liver allograft versus peripheral blood T cells. Study background: The study compared liver allograft T cell receptor repertoires against peripheral blood repertoires of liver transplant recipients.

TCRdb re-analysed the reads in MiXCR, keeping a single row per CDR3 protein. In the table there are around 11,000 distinct CDR3 sequences, 23% of which are singletons. The receptors were gathered from a human patient who had a liver transplant. Some of the T cells may derive from the graft donor.

The chain uses TRBV7-9 and TRBJ1-3; D unresolved. CDR1 is SEHNR and CDR2 is FQNEAQ in the germline V gene (reference sequence). The CDR3 has 13 residues. V was shortened by 2 bases and J by 3 bases, with 5 bases between the two germline ends. The CDR3 nucleotides read TGTGCCAGCAGCTTACTCTATGGAAACACCATATATTTT. This sequence encodes CASSLLYGNTIYF.

This clonotype showed up many times. This chain uses TRBV6-5 with TRBJ1-4; TRBD1 aligns across 8 bases. Germline V CDR1 and CDR2: MNHEY, SVGAGI. V shed 8 bases and J 0 bases; nucleotides not matched to a gene: 11. The CDR3 spans 17 residues. The CDR3 is CASRETGGRATNEKLFF. CDR3 DNA: TGTGCCAGCCGAGAAACAGGGGGGAGAGCAACTAATGAAAAACTGTTTTTT.

This clonotype was seen a handful of times. This chain links TRBV5-4 with TRBJ2-1, with D perhaps matching TRBD1 (5 bases). Trimming left V 1 base short and J 9 bases short, with 14 bases between. This CDR3 is 14 amino acids long. CDR1 is SGHNT, CDR2 YYREEE, per germline (reference sequence). The DNA of the CDR3 is TGTGCCAGCAGCTTGAATATGGAGACAGTTGAGCAGTTCTTC. The encoded protein is CASSLNMETVEQFF.

About this clonotype itself: Sequence at one end of the junction differs from germline and may be a read error. The rearrangement links TRBV6-1 to TRBJ1-3, with D hard to call. CDR1 is MNHNS, CDR2 SASEGT, per germline. The CDR3 sequence is 17 residues long. The DNA of the CDR3 is TGTGCCAGCAGTTACTCGAGTTGGGCCTCGGCTGGAAACACCATATGTTTT. Translating it yields CASSYSSWASAGNTICF.

This clonotype was seen many times. V is TRBV10-3 and J is TRBJ2-7; D perhaps matches TRBD1 (6 bases). Trimming cost V 6 bases and J 0 bases, with 15 bases left between them. CDR1 and CDR2 from the germline V gene are ENHRY and SYGVKD. CDR3 size: 15 residues. The chain's CDR3 is CAISLRGLSSYEQYF. CDR3 nucleotide sequence: TGTGCCATCAGCCTCAGGGGCCTTTCCTCCTACGAGCAGTACTTC.

CDR3 bases: TGTGCCAGCAGTTACTCTAAGGGACTAGCGGGAGGCATTGATACCGGGGAGCTGTTTTTT. This sequence encodes CASSYSKGLAGGIDTGELFF. This chain connects TRBV6-5 to TRBJ2-2, with 15 positions matching TRBD2. There are 20 residues in the CDR3. The V segment lost 0 bases and the J segment 5 bases; nucleotides outside the gene matches: 10. Germline-derived CDR1 and CDR2 are MNHEY and SVGAGI.

The rearrangement uses TRBV18 and TRBJ1-5, with 10 bases matching TRBD1. V lost 2 bases, J lost 4 bases, and 5 bases stayed unmatched. Germline loops: CDR1 KGHSH, CDR2 LQKENI. CDR3 size: 16 residues. CDR3 sequence: CASSPRQGARNQPQHF. The DNA of the CDR3 is TGTGCCAGCTCACCAAGACAGGGGGCTAGGAATCAGCCCCAGCATTTT.

This clonotype was recorded a few times. J is TRBJ1-6 and V is TRBV12-3 or TRBV12-4, with D unresolved. Trimming took 5 bases from V and 9 from J, leaving 17 bases between them. The CDR3 consists of 15 residues. This CDR3 reads CASSGVGPWGSPLHF. The DNA for the CDR3 is TGTGCCAGCAGTGGGGTCGGGCCATGGGGTTCACCCCTCCACTTT.

The chain couples TRBV6-2 or TRBV6-3 to TRBJ2-1; 8 bases agree with TRBD2. Germline CDR1 reads MNHEY; CDR2 reads SVGEGT. CDR3 length: 15 amino acids. The ends lost 7 bases at V and 2 bases at J; junction bases unmatched: 7. This chain's CDR3 is CASTISGIAYNEQFF. The CDR3, as DNA: TGTGCCAGCACAATTAGCGGGATCGCCTACAATGAGCAGTTCTTC.

The chain combines TRBV20-1 with TRBJ2-3, with 9 bases aligning to TRBD1. V was clipped by 0 bases and J by 4 bases; unmatched bases: 2. Germline values: CDR1 DFQATT, CDR2 SNEGSKA (reference sequence). This CDR3 region has 14 residues. The CDR3 sequence: CSARDDRGADTQYF. In DNA, the CDR3 is TGCAGTGCTAGAGATGACAGGGGGGCAGATACGCAGTATTTT.

The chain couples TRBV5-4 to TRBJ1-6, with D perhaps matching TRBD1 (5 bases). Trimming stripped 0 bases from V and 6 bases from J, with 16 bases between. Germline lookup yields CDR1 SGHNT and CDR2 YYREEE (reference sequence). The CDR3 is 17 residues long. Here the CDR3 reads CASSLVVGDLCNSPLHF. The CDR3 DNA follows: TGTGCCAGCAGCTTGGTCGTCGGGGACCTCTGTAATTCACCCCTCCACTTT.

In this sample, this clonotype turned up many times. CDR3 coding DNA: TGTGCCATACGGCCGGGACAGGGGAGCTATGGCTACACCTTC. Amino acid sequence: CAIRPGQGSYGYTF. V usage is TRBV6-5 and J usage is TRBJ1-2; 10 positions agree with TRBD1. The germline V gene encodes CDR1 MNHEY and CDR2 SVGAGI. The ends lost 10 bases at V and 4 bases at J; junction bases unmatched: 9. This CDR3 is built from 14 residues.

The rearrangement joins TRBV20-1 to TRBJ1-6; 7 positions agree with TRBD1. In germline, CDR1 is DFQATT, CDR2 SNEGSKA (reference sequence). This CDR3 spans 18 amino acids. V shed 0 bases, J shed 1 base, and the junction held 9 bases outside the gene matches. CDR3 coding DNA: TGCAGTGCTAGAGAATTTAAGGACAGGTCATCCTATAATTCACCCCTCCACTTT. Protein sequence: CSAREFKDRSSYNSPLHF.

The table lists this clonotype with a few counts. The chain is built from TRBV30 and TRBJ1-1; D not certain. V lost 2 bases, J lost 3 bases, and 4 bases lay in between. Per germline, CDR1 GTSNPN and CDR2 SVGIG (reference sequence). This CDR3 comprises 11 residues. The CDR3 region is CAWSPYTEAFF. The CDR3 nucleotides read TGTGCCTGGAGTCCGTACACTGAAGCTTTCTTT.

CDR3 in amino acids: CSARDITGHQPQHF. For the CDR3, the DNA is TGCAGTGCTAGAGATATCACAGGGCATCAGCCCCAGCATTTT. J is TRBJ1-5 and V is TRBV20-1; a weak D match, TRBD1 (6 bases). The CDR3 length is 14 residues. V dropped 0 bases and J dropped 5 bases, with 11 bases sitting between them. CDR1 and CDR2 from the germline V gene are DFQATT and SNEGSKA (reference sequence).

The gene calls are TRBV7-2 and TRBJ2-2; 9 bases match TRBD2. Germline V gene data show CDR1 as SGHTA and CDR2 as FQGNSA. The V gene end was trimmed by 5 bases and the J gene end by 4 bases; junction bases not matched to a gene: 8. This CDR3 spans 16 amino acids. CDR3 bases: TGTGCCAGCAGCCGTACGACTAGCGGAGTCACCGGGGAGCTGTTTTTT. Protein product: CASSRTTSGVTGELFF.

This clonotype is labeled medium-sized. The DNA for the CDR3 is TGTGCCAGCAGTGTCGGACAAAGCTCCTACGAGCAGTACTTC. Its translation is CASSVGQSSYEQYF. The rearrangement uses TRBV6-1 and TRBJ2-7, with a tentative D call TRBD1 (5 bases). The V end lost 4 bases, the J end lost 0 bases, and 10 bases lay between the germline ends. The CDR3 runs 14 residues. Germline V lookup: CDR1 MNHNS, CDR2 SASEGT.

This clonotype is medium-sized within its sample. In DNA form, the CDR3 reads TGTGCCACCAGCAGAGATCGGTCGGGGCTAAGGAGCAATCAGCCCCAGCATTTT. This codes for CATSRDRSGLRSNQPQHF. This sequence joins TRBV15 and TRBJ1-5, with D possibly TRBD1 on 5 matching bases. The V end lost 0 bases, the J end lost 1 base, and 16 bases lay between the germline ends. This CDR3 spans 18 amino acids. Germline loops: CDR1 LNHNV, CDR2 YYDKDF (reference sequence).

This clonotype was seen more than once but under ten times. The chain links TRBV5-4 to TRBJ2-7, with 12 bases fitting TRBD2. The CDR3 runs to 17 residues. With 5 bases clipped from V and 2 bases from J, the junction kept 11 bases outside the gene matches. Germline V lookup: CDR1 SGHNT, CDR2 YYREEE (reference sequence). The CDR3 bases are TGTGCCAGCAGTCACACAGGACTAGCGGGGAACACCTACGAGCAGTACTTC. It translates to CASSHTGLAGNTYEQYF.

This chain uses TRBV7-2 with TRBJ2-1, with 16 bases matching TRBD2. CDR1 is SGHTA, CDR2 FQGNSA, per germline. V dropped 3 bases and J dropped 14; count of bases not matched to a gene: 10. There are 16 residues in the CDR3. CDR3 bases: TGTGCCAGCAGCTTCCGATCGGGACTAGCGGGGGGGCCAGAGTTCTTC. Amino acid sequence: CASSFRSGLAGGPEFF.

This clonotype was seen just once. Sequence at one end of the junction differs from germline and may be a read error. V and J are TRBV5-5 and TRBJ1-1; TRBD1 matches 7 bases. Germline lookup yields CDR1 SGHKS and CDR2 YYEKEE (reference sequence). The length of the CDR3 is 16 residues. This CDR3 is CASSYWTGPDSTEAFF. CDR3 coding DNA: TGCGCCAGCAGCTACTGGACAGGACCCGATAGTACTGAAGCTTTCTTT. Together with reference TRBV5-5 and TRBJ1-1, the CDR3 gives the full variable domain: DAGVTQSPTHLIKTRGQQVTLRCSPISGHKSVSWYQQVLGQGPQFIFQYYEKEERGRGNFPDRFSARQFPNYSSELNVNALLLGDSALYLCASSYWTGPDSTEAFFGQGTRLTVV.

This clonotype was recorded only once. Written as DNA, the CDR3 is TGTGCCTGGAGACCACGGGTATACTACTATGGCTACACCTTC. It yields the protein CAWRPRVYYYGYTF. This chain uses TRBV30 with TRBJ1-2; unclear D gene. Deletions cut 3 bases from V and 3 bases from J, with 14 bases between. The CDR3 loop spans 14 amino acids. Germline lookup yields CDR1 GTSNPN and CDR2 SVGIG (reference sequence).

This clonotype has a single count. The CDR3 DNA sequence: TGCAGTGCAGGGACAGTAGCTAACTATGGCTACACCTTC. Translated, it gives CSAGTVANYGYTF. The V call is TRBV20-1, the J call TRBJ1-2; 7 nucleotides match TRBD1. CDR3 length equals 13 residues. V dropped 6 bases and J dropped 0; count of bases not matched to a gene: 4. From germline, CDR1 is DFQATT and CDR2 SNEGSKA (reference sequence).

The sample holds a few counts of this clonotype. The V and J genes are TRBV6-2 or TRBV6-3 and TRBJ2-3, with D hard to call. V was cut by 4 bases and J by 5 bases, with 4 bases left in between. The CDR3 has 11 amino acids. Germline V gene data show CDR1 as MNHEY and CDR2 as SVGEGT. The CDR3 DNA reads as TGTGCCAGCAGTTCCGTAGATACGCAGTATTTT. Translated: CASSSVDTQYF.